What follows are 13 T cell receptor beta chains derived from one specimen sequenced in a study of T cell repertoires and Cas9 in healthy adults. The protocol was immunoSEQ multiplex PCR, while the TCRdb copy is restricted to in-frame clones and leaves out a portion. This sample has about 1,400 clones, with around 78% found just once. Sequences were obtained from SpCas9-reactive Tregs (CD4+, CD25+, CD127-, CD137+, CD154-) from PBMCs; culture status not recorded. Receptor source: a human donor in good health.

The chain combines TRBV5-4 with TRBJ2-1, with 15 bases that match TRBD2. V trimming: 4 bases; J trimming: 4 bases; junction bases outside the gene matches: 6. Germline lookup yields CDR1 SGHNT and CDR2 YYREEE (reference sequence). CDR3 length equals 17 residues. The CDR3 sequence: CASSPGTSGRKYNEQFF. For the CDR3, the DNA is TGTGCCAGCAGCCCCGGGACTAGCGGGAGGAAGTACAATGAGCAGTTCTTC.

The chain joins TRBV4-3 to TRBJ2-7; possible D gene TRBD2, 6 bases. The J call could be wrong; TRBJ2-5 is a better fit for the DNA end. The V gene's germline CDR1 is LGHNA and CDR2 YSLEER. The CDR3 contains 14 residues. CDR3 in amino acids: CASSQDGAGETQYF. The CDR3 nucleotides are TGCGCCAGCAGCCAAGATGGGGCGGGGGAGACCCAGTACTTC.

This chain uses TRBV18 with TRBJ1-2; D gene unclear. The CDR3 runs to 13 residues. V shed 9 bases and J shed 5 bases, with 16 bases lying between them. Germline values: CDR1 KGHSH, CDR2 LQKENI. This CDR3 reads CARSERAGYGYTF. CDR3 bases: TGTGCCAGATCAGAAAGGGCCGGTTATGGCTACACCTTC.

This clone showed up just a few times. The chain links TRBV2 to TRBJ2-1, with 10 bases lining up with TRBD1. The CDR3 covers 14 residues. V shed 6 bases, J shed 8 bases, and the junction held 7 bases outside the gene matches. CDR1 is SNHLY, CDR2 FYNNEI, per germline. In DNA form, the CDR3 reads TGTGCCAGCAGCCGGGACAGGGGAAACGATGAGCAGTTCTTC. Its translation is CASSRDRGNDEQFF.

This clone was detected only once. The chain is built from TRBV11-3 and TRBJ2-2; D may be TRBD2 (6 bases). The CDR3 extends over 14 amino acids. Germline V gene sequence: CDR1 SGHNT, CDR2 YENEEA. With 1 base removed from V and 6 bases from J, the gap between germline ends came to 9 bases. The CDR3 loop reads CASSLGLAAGELFF. The CDR3, as DNA: TGTGCCAGCAGCTTAGGGTTAGCGGCCGGGGAGCTGTTTTTT.

The rearrangement uses TRBV5-5 and TRBJ2-3; D gene ambiguous. Per the germline V gene, CDR1 is SGHKS and CDR2 is YYEKEE (reference sequence). The CDR3 totals 13 residues. V lost 0 bases, J lost 5 bases, and 7 bases lay in between. The CDR3 DNA follows: TGTGCCAGCAGCTTGGTGGCAGTAGATACGCAGTATTTT. It encodes CASSLVAVDTQYF.

This rearrangement joins TRBV7-3 to TRBJ2-1; 8 bases are shared with TRBD2. Losses at the gene ends were 5 bases for V and 2 bases for J; bases not matched to a gene: 5. This CDR3 has 15 residues. Germline V gene sequence: CDR1 SGHTA, CDR2 FQGTGA. The CDR3 DNA follows: TGTGCCAGCAGCCGGACTAGCCAGACCTACAATGAGCAGTTCTTC. It codes for CASSRTSQTYNEQFF.

This clone was found once. V gene TRBV9 combines with J gene TRBJ1-3, with D unclear. Trimming cost V 2 bases and J 0 bases, with 12 bases left between them. The CDR3 spans 16 residues. Germline V gives CDR1 SGDLS, CDR2 YYNGEE. The CDR3 reads CASSVGQVPSGNTIYF. The CDR3 region has the DNA TGTGCCAGCAGCGTCGGTCAGGTCCCCTCTGGAAACACCATATATTTT.

This chain uses TRBV21-1 with TRBJ1-1; the table's D call, TRBD1, was not checked against the DNA. TRBV21-1 is reported as a pseudogene. This CDR3 has 12 amino acids. CDR3 residues: CASSKYGLEAFF. The CDR3 region has the DNA TGTGCCAGCAGCAAATATGGCCTTGAAGCTTTCTTT.

The V gene is TRBV28, the J gene TRBJ2-1, with D tentatively TRBD1 (5 bases). Germline V gene data show CDR1 as MDHEN and CDR2 as SYDVKM. V dropped 5 bases and J dropped 14 bases, with 22 bases sitting between them. This CDR3 spans 14 amino acids. CDR3 DNA sequence: TGTGCCAGCAGTCCCGGTTGGGGCGCGAGAATGGAGTTCTTC. Its protein product is CASSPGWGARMEFF.

Notes on this clone: The junction and the germline gene differ at one end; a read error may be behind it. Other DNA sequences from this sample encode an identical CDR3 as well. V and J are TRBV15 and TRBJ2-5; D not resolved. There are 13 residues in the CDR3. The V gene's germline CDR1 is LNHNV and CDR2 YYDKDF (reference sequence). CDR3 in amino acids: CATSRDIRETQYF. CDR3 coding DNA: TGTGCCACCAGTAGAGATATAAGGGAGACCCAGTACTTC.

V gene TRBV21-1 combines with J gene TRBJ1-4. TRBV21-1 is a recognized pseudogene. CDR3 length: 16 amino acids. The CDR3 coding sequence is TGTGCCAGCAGGGACATTAACAGGAGGGATAATGAAAAACTGTTTTTT. Protein: CASRDINRRDNEKLFF.

The chain couples TRBV21-1 to TRBJ2-7; whether TRBD2, the table's D call, matches the DNA was not checked. TRBV21-1 is deemed a pseudogene. The CDR3 loop spans 14 amino acids. The CDR3 DNA follows: TGTGCCAGCAGCATGGTGGCGGTGGGAGGCGAGCAGTACGTC. Protein sequence: CASSMVAVGGEQYV.